The present T cell receptor (beta chain) was sequenced within a study of blood T cells in healthy people across ages. It was approximately 10 milliliters of peripheral blood that were drawn from each donor. CDR1 MNHEY and CDR2 SMNVEV come from the germline V gene (reference sequence). V lost 3 bases and J lost 12; bases outside the gene matches: 10. The length of the CDR3 is 15 residues. It was with a sample-barcoded 5' primer and a J-beta primer mix that a second PCR of about 6 to 12 cycles was run. TCRdb reprocessed the 5' RACE reads via MiXCR and lists one record per CDR3 protein. The repertoire consists of about a million distinct CDR3 sequences, with just over 50% occurring once and the leading ten covering about a fifth. This clonotype came up a few times. What it binds is unknown. Study-level results: A conclusive naive versus antigen-experienced comparison was prevented by the unsorted PBMCs. Per million T cells, TCR beta diversity dropped about linearly as age rose. Observed TCR beta diversity showed a strong correlation with the percentage of naive T cells as measured by flow cytometry.

This chain joins TRBV27 and TRBJ1-6; the match to TRBD1 covers 8 bases. Source material: blood. This clonotype was sampled from an older woman in good health. CDR3 in amino acids: CASSLSTRQGLPLHF. CDR3 DNA sequence: TGTGCCAGCAGTTTGTCAACTAGACAGGGGTTACCCCTCCACTTT.